These T cell receptor beta chains were read from a single sample in a study of cytomegalovirus exposure and HLA in healthy donors. TCRdb's copy holds only in-frame clones and misses some; the assay was immunoSEQ multiplex PCR. In the table there are some 120,000 clones, 81% of which are singletons. The sample comprised PBMCs. The receptors were sampled from a man aged 18 to 30 in good health and CMV-seropositive. CDR3s include the opening cysteine and the closing phenylalanine or tryptophan. Fields, in order: CDR3 length, J gene, V gene, clone size, D gene, CDR3 protein, CDR3 DNA. The D gene is left open where the match is weak. Where a row states a size, it is once, few, many or the class of an expanded clone; other rows omit it.

cdr3_length: 13; j_call: TRBJ2-2; v_call: TRBV6-1; clone_size: .; d_call: .; cdr3_aa: CASTRRGTGELFF; cdr3_nt: TGTGCCAGCACTCGGAGGGGCACCGGGGAGCTGTTTTTT
cdr3_length: 13; j_call: TRBJ1-2; v_call: TRBV19; clone_size: .; d_call: TRBD1; cdr3_aa: CASIRTGESGYTF; cdr3_nt: TGTGCCAGTATCCGGACAGGGGAAAGTGGCTACACCTTC
cdr3_length: 15; j_call: TRBJ2-1; v_call: TRBV5-6; clone_size: .; d_call: TRBD2; cdr3_aa: CASSLSGKDFNEQFF; cdr3_nt: TGTGCCAGCAGCTTAAGCGGGAAGGACTTCAATGAGCAGTTCTTC
cdr3_length: 16; j_call: TRBJ2-2; v_call: TRBV7-2; clone_size: once; d_call: .; cdr3_aa: CASSFLPPADTGELFF; cdr3_nt: TGTGCCAGCAGCTTTCTCCCCCCCGCGGACACCGGGGAGCTGTTTTTT
cdr3_length: 17; j_call: TRBJ2-2; v_call: TRBV10-2; clone_size: .; d_call: TRBD2; cdr3_aa: CASSRTSGRALPGELFF; cdr3_nt: TGCGCCAGCAGTAGGACTAGCGGGAGGGCCTTACCCGGGGAGCTGTTTTTT
cdr3_length: 16; j_call: TRBJ2-7; v_call: TRBV7-8; clone_size: .; d_call: TRBD1; cdr3_aa: CASSLSIGTGGYEQYF; cdr3_nt: TGTGCCAGCAGCTTAAGTATCGGGACAGGGGGCTACGAGCAGTACTTC
cdr3_length: 19; j_call: TRBJ2-3; v_call: TRBV27; clone_size: .; d_call: TRBD2; cdr3_aa: CASSLYWLGLAGPTDTQYF; cdr3_nt: TGTGCCAGCAGTTTATACTGGTTAGGACTAGCGGGACCCACAGATACGCAGTATTTT
cdr3_length: 11; j_call: TRBJ2-1; v_call: TRBV13; clone_size: .; d_call: .; cdr3_aa: CASSLGRTQFF; cdr3_nt: TGTGCCAGCAGCTTAGGCCGAACACAGTTCTTC
cdr3_length: 16; j_call: TRBJ2-5; v_call: TRBV6-1; clone_size: .; d_call: .; cdr3_aa: CASSERFQGTAETQYF; cdr3_nt: TGTGCCAGCAGTGAACGCTTCCAGGGTACGGCTGAGACCCAGTACTTC
cdr3_length: 12; j_call: TRBJ2-1; v_call: TRBV13; clone_size: few; d_call: .; cdr3_aa: CASSQQGYEQFF; cdr3_nt: TGTGCCAGCAGCCAACAGGGCTATGAGCAGTTCTTC
cdr3_length: 14; j_call: TRBJ2-7; v_call: TRBV11-2; clone_size: .; d_call: .; cdr3_aa: CASSFSGQTYEQYF; cdr3_nt: TGTGCCAGCAGCTTTTCGGGTCAGACCTACGAGCAGTACTTC
cdr3_length: 14; j_call: TRBJ2-3; v_call: TRBV10-3; clone_size: once; d_call: TRBD1; cdr3_aa: CAINRDRGQDTQYF; cdr3_nt: TGTGCCATCAACAGAGACAGGGGGCAAGATACGCAGTATTTT
cdr3_length: 15; j_call: TRBJ2-7; v_call: TRBV7-9; clone_size: few; d_call: TRBD1; cdr3_aa: CASSPRTGPSYEQYF; cdr3_nt: TGTGCCAGCAGTCCCAGGACAGGGCCCAGCTACGAGCAGTACTTC
cdr3_length: 14; j_call: TRBJ2-1; v_call: TRBV6-5; clone_size: few; d_call: TRBD1; cdr3_aa: CASSSSRGLNEQFF; cdr3_nt: TGTGCCAGCAGTTCGAGTAGGGGGCTCAATGAGCAGTTCTTC
cdr3_length: 18; j_call: TRBJ1-4; v_call: TRBV4-3; clone_size: .; d_call: TRBD1; cdr3_aa: CASSQDRGGQGLNEKLFF; cdr3_nt: TGCGCCAGCAGCCAAGATAGGGGTGGACAGGGCCTTAATGAAAAACTGTTTTTT
cdr3_length: 15; j_call: TRBJ2-1; v_call: TRBV6-6; clone_size: .; d_call: TRBD1; cdr3_aa: CASRGDRATYNEQFF; cdr3_nt: TGTGCCAGCAGGGGGGACAGGGCCACCTACAATGAGCAGTTCTTC
cdr3_length: 13; j_call: TRBJ2-3; v_call: TRBV6-1; clone_size: once; d_call: TRBD1; cdr3_aa: CASSSQGVDTQYF; cdr3_nt: TGTGCCAGCAGTTCCCAGGGGGTAGATACGCAGTATTTT
cdr3_length: 16; j_call: TRBJ2-3; v_call: TRBV30; clone_size: .; d_call: TRBD2; cdr3_aa: CAWSVILAGLTDTQYF; cdr3_nt: TGTGCCTGGAGTGTAATACTAGCGGGACTTACAGATACGCAGTATTTT
cdr3_length: 18; j_call: TRBJ2-7; v_call: TRBV5-1; clone_size: .; d_call: TRBD2; cdr3_aa: CASSLAGSGSSLLGEQYF; cdr3_nt: TGCGCCAGCAGCTTGGCCGGTAGCGGGAGTTCCCTACTGGGGGAGCAGTACTTC
cdr3_length: 15; j_call: TRBJ1-1; v_call: TRBV7-2; clone_size: .; d_call: .; cdr3_aa: CASSLAVGRGTEAFF; cdr3_nt: TGTGCCAGCAGCTTAGCCGTCGGGCGAGGGACTGAAGCTTTCTTT
cdr3_length: 15; j_call: TRBJ2-2; v_call: TRBV30; clone_size: .; d_call: .; cdr3_aa: CAWSVVLKTGGELFF; cdr3_nt: TGTGCCTGGAGTGTAGTATTAAAAACGGGCGGGGAGCTGTTTTTT
cdr3_length: 12; j_call: TRBJ2-3; v_call: TRBV7-2; clone_size: .; d_call: .; cdr3_aa: CASSYQSDTQYF; cdr3_nt: TGTGCCAGCAGCTACCAGTCGGATACGCAGTATTTT
cdr3_length: 17; j_call: TRBJ2-1; v_call: TRBV2; clone_size: .; d_call: TRBD2; cdr3_aa: CARTGTSGTSSYNEQFF; cdr3_nt: TGTGCCAGAACCGGGACTAGCGGGACAAGCTCCTACAATGAGCAGTTCTTC
cdr3_length: 15; j_call: TRBJ1-2; v_call: TRBV6-6; clone_size: .; d_call: .; cdr3_aa: CASSYARHENYGYTF; cdr3_nt: TGTGCCAGCAGTTACGCGAGACATGAAAACTATGGCTACACCTTC
cdr3_length: 13; j_call: TRBJ1-2; v_call: TRBV27; clone_size: .; d_call: TRBD1; cdr3_aa: CASSPQAPGQGVF; cdr3_nt: TGTGCCAGCAGTCCCCAGGCCCCGGGACAGGGCGTCTTC
cdr3_length: 17; j_call: TRBJ1-6; v_call: TRBV7-8; clone_size: .; d_call: .; cdr3_aa: CASSLRGGFPNNSPLHF; cdr3_nt: TGTGCCAGCAGCCTCAGGGGCGGGTTCCCGAATAATTCACCCCTCCACTTT
cdr3_length: 19; j_call: TRBJ1-1; v_call: TRBV5-1; clone_size: .; d_call: .; cdr3_aa: CASSGVREGGTRGGTEAFF; cdr3_nt: TGCGCCAGCAGCGGCGTCAGGGAAGGTGGGACGAGGGGAGGCACTGAAGCTTTCTTT
cdr3_length: 16; j_call: TRBJ2-5; v_call: TRBV9; clone_size: few; d_call: TRBD1; cdr3_aa: CASSVGQGALQETQYF; cdr3_nt: TGTGCCAGCAGCGTGGGACAGGGGGCCTTACAAGAGACCCAGTACTTC
cdr3_length: 15; j_call: TRBJ1-2; v_call: TRBV9; clone_size: .; d_call: TRBD1; cdr3_aa: CASSVGTGYVYGYTF; cdr3_nt: TGTGCCAGCAGCGTGGGGACAGGATATGTTTATGGCTACACCTTC
cdr3_length: 16; j_call: TRBJ2-1; v_call: TRBV9; clone_size: .; d_call: TRBD2; cdr3_aa: CASSVDSGGVYNEQFF; cdr3_nt: TGTGCCAGCAGCGTAGATAGCGGGGGCGTCTACAATGAGCAGTTCTTC
cdr3_length: 19; j_call: TRBJ2-6; v_call: TRBV7-9; clone_size: .; d_call: TRBD1; cdr3_aa: CASSFTRTGDDSGANVLTF; cdr3_nt: TGTGCCAGCAGCTTTACTCGGACAGGCGACGATTCTGGGGCCAACGTCCTGACTTTC
cdr3_length: 16; j_call: TRBJ2-3; v_call: TRBV19; clone_size: .; d_call: TRBD2; cdr3_aa: CASSIGPAGAGDTQYF; cdr3_nt: TGTGCCAGTAGTATAGGGCCAGCGGGGGCGGGAGATACGCAGTATTTT
cdr3_length: 15; j_call: TRBJ1-1; v_call: TRBV19; clone_size: .; d_call: .; cdr3_aa: CASSKLDRMNTEAFF; cdr3_nt: TGTGCCAGTAGCAAACTCGACAGAATGAACACTGAAGCTTTCTTT
cdr3_length: 12; j_call: TRBJ2-7; v_call: TRBV2; clone_size: few; d_call: .; cdr3_aa: CASNPGSYEQYF; cdr3_nt: TGTGCCAGCAACCCGGGTTCCTACGAGCAGTACTTC
cdr3_length: 15; j_call: TRBJ2-1; v_call: TRBV6-5; clone_size: few; d_call: .; cdr3_aa: CASSYEGALYNEQFF; cdr3_nt: TGTGCCAGCAGTTACGAGGGAGCGCTATACAATGAGCAGTTCTTC
cdr3_length: 14; j_call: TRBJ1-6; v_call: TRBV29-1; clone_size: .; d_call: TRBD1; cdr3_aa: CSVRTEDRDSPLHF; cdr3_nt: TGCAGCGTCCGCACCGAGGACAGGGATTCACCCCTCCACTTT
cdr3_length: 20; j_call: TRBJ1-5; v_call: TRBV4-3; clone_size: .; d_call: .; cdr3_aa: CASSQDWEVGAGRRAQPQHF; cdr3_nt: TGCGCCAGCAGCCAAGATTGGGAGGTAGGTGCCGGTCGGAGGGCGCAGCCCCAGCATTTT
cdr3_length: 16; j_call: TRBJ1-4; v_call: TRBV4-3; clone_size: .; d_call: TRBD1; cdr3_aa: CASSQDWGQGAEKLFF; cdr3_nt: TGCGCCAGCAGCCAAGACTGGGGCCAGGGGGCTGAAAAACTGTTTTTT
cdr3_length: 12; j_call: TRBJ1-1; v_call: TRBV27; clone_size: .; d_call: .; cdr3_aa: CASGQSNTEAFF; cdr3_nt: TGTGCCAGTGGACAGTCGAACACTGAAGCTTTCTTT
cdr3_length: 14; j_call: TRBJ2-1; v_call: TRBV5-1; clone_size: .; d_call: .; cdr3_aa: CASSSYGSFNEQFF; cdr3_nt: TGCGCCAGCAGCAGCTACGGGTCCTTCAATGAGCAGTTCTTC
cdr3_length: 15; j_call: TRBJ1-4; v_call: TRBV7-2; clone_size: .; d_call: .; cdr3_aa: CASSLMKGDNEKLFF; cdr3_nt: TGTGCCAGCAGCCTGATGAAGGGGGATAATGAAAAACTGTTTTTT
cdr3_length: 16; j_call: TRBJ2-3; v_call: TRBV18; clone_size: .; d_call: .; cdr3_aa: CASSQIKNRVTDTQYF; cdr3_nt: TGTGCCAGCTCACAAATAAAAAACAGGGTAACAGATACGCAGTATTTT
cdr3_length: 15; j_call: TRBJ2-2; v_call: TRBV7-2; clone_size: once; d_call: .; cdr3_aa: CASSFNRVLTGELFF; cdr3_nt: TGTGCCAGCAGCTTTAACAGGGTCCTGACCGGGGAGCTGTTTTTT
cdr3_length: 15; j_call: TRBJ1-1; v_call: TRBV18; clone_size: .; d_call: .; cdr3_aa: CASSSRTGGNTEAFF; cdr3_nt: TGTGCCAGCTCATCAAGAACGGGGGGGAACACTGAAGCTTTCTTT
cdr3_length: 17; j_call: TRBJ2-2; v_call: TRBV7-9; clone_size: .; d_call: TRBD1; cdr3_aa: CSSSLIFRGLGFGELFF; cdr3_nt: TGTTCCAGCAGCTTAATCTTCAGGGGGCTTGGGTTCGGGGAGCTGTTTTTT
cdr3_length: 15; j_call: TRBJ1-1; v_call: TRBV6-5; clone_size: few; d_call: .; cdr3_aa: CASSQQVNLNTEAFF; cdr3_nt: TGTGCCAGCAGTCAACAGGTTAATTTGAACACTGAAGCTTTCTTT
cdr3_length: 17; j_call: TRBJ1-6; v_call: TRBV21-1; clone_size: .; d_call: .; cdr3_aa: CASSKALEDRGNSPLHF; cdr3_nt: TGTGCCAGCAGCAAAGCGCTAGAGGACAGGGGCAATTCACCCCTCCACTTT
cdr3_length: 18; j_call: TRBJ1-1; v_call: TRBV19; clone_size: .; d_call: .; cdr3_aa: CASSRSPRVRRVNTEAFF; cdr3_nt: TGTGCCAGTAGTAGGTCCCCCAGGGTCAGGCGAGTGAACACTGAAGCTTTCTTT
cdr3_length: 17; j_call: TRBJ2-1; v_call: TRBV25-1; clone_size: .; d_call: TRBD2; cdr3_aa: CASKPGLAGVRRSEQFF; cdr3_nt: TGTGCCAGCAAACCGGGACTAGCGGGAGTAAGGAGGAGTGAGCAGTTCTTC
cdr3_length: 14; j_call: TRBJ1-3; v_call: TRBV7-9; clone_size: .; d_call: .; cdr3_aa: CATKDSSFLNTIYF; cdr3_nt: TGTGCCACCAAGGACAGTTCGTTCCTGAACACCATATATTTT
cdr3_length: 14; j_call: TRBJ1-3; v_call: TRBV5-1; clone_size: .; d_call: .; cdr3_aa: CASSLAGSGNTIYF; cdr3_nt: TGCGCCAGCAGCTTGGCGGGGTCTGGAAACACCATATATTTT
cdr3_length: 14; j_call: TRBJ2-7; v_call: TRBV2; clone_size: .; d_call: .; cdr3_aa: CASKGTVTSYEQYF; cdr3_nt: TGTGCCAGCAAGGGGACTGTCACTTCCTACGAGCAGTACTTC
cdr3_length: 15; j_call: TRBJ1-1; v_call: TRBV2; clone_size: .; d_call: .; cdr3_aa: CASNTPQATNTEAFF; cdr3_nt: TGTGCCAGCAATACCCCGCAGGCTACGAACACTGAAGCTTTCTTT